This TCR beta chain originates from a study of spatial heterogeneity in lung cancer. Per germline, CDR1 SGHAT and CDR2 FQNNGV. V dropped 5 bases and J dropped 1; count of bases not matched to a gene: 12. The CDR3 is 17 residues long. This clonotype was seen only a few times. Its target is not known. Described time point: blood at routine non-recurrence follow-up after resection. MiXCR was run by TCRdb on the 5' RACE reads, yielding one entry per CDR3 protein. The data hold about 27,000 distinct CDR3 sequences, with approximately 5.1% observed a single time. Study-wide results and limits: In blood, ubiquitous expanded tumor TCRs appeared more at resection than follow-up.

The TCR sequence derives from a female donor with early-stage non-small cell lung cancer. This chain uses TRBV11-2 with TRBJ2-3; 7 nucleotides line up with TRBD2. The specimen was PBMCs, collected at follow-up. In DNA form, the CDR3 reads TGTGCCAGCAGCCCCCCCCTATTGGCGGGAGGCACAGATACGCAGTATTTT. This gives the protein CASSPPLLAGGTDTQYF.